A single sample gave rise to the 18 T cell receptor beta chains below, sequenced in a study of shared clonotypes between healthy human individuals. Here immunoSEQ multiplex PCR was the method, and the copy in TCRdb shows in-frame clones only, minus some. This table has about 2.4 million clones, over 85% appearing once. Input material: naive CD4+ T cells from PBMCs. Subset in this sample: CD45RA+ positively selected. These receptor sequences come from a man between 18 and 35 years old in good health. Some clones in this sample may be carry-over from other donors' samples.

Regarding this clone: Germline is not matched at one junction end, which may reflect a read error. The chain is built from TRBV5-1 and TRBJ2-7, with 9 bases identical to TRBD2. Germline CDR1 SGHRS, CDR2 YFSETQ. The CDR3 extends over 15 amino acids. CDR3 nucleotides: TGTGCCAGCAGCTCCCCGGGACTAGCCTCCCCCGAGCAGTACTTC. This gives the protein CASSSPGLASPEQYF. Filled out from reference TRBV5-1 and TRBJ2-7, the complete variable domain reads KAGVTQTPRYLIKTRGQQVTLSCSPISGHRSVSWYQQTPGQGLQFLFEYFSETQRNKGNFPGRFSGRQFSNSRSEMNVSTLELGDSALYLCASSSPGLASPEQYFGPGTRLTVT.

The V and J genes are TRBV5-6 and TRBJ2-3; D tentatively fits TRBD1 or TRBD2 (6 bases each). The CDR3 totals 17 residues. The germline V gene encodes CDR1 SGHDT and CDR2 YYEEEE. Trimming removed 0 bases at V and 3 bases at J, with 17 bases between. The CDR3 sequence: CASSLVLGGRGTDTQYF. CDR3 nucleotides: TGTGCCAGCAGCTTGGTTCTTGGGGGGCGTGGGACAGATACGCAGTATTTT.

The J gene is TRBJ1-1, the V gene TRBV10-3; D is ambiguous. This CDR3 is built from 14 residues. Trimming pared 3 bases from V and 0 bases from J, leaving 8 bases between. From germline, CDR1 is ENHRY and CDR2 SYGVKD. This CDR3 is CAISDFGVNTEAFF. The CDR3 DNA sequence: TGTGCCATCAGTGATTTTGGAGTGAACACTGAAGCTTTCTTT.

The chain uses TRBV5-6 and TRBJ2-2; D remains ambiguous. The ends were cut back, 2 bases at V and 4 bases at J, with 12 bases in the middle. The V gene's germline CDR1 is SGHDT and CDR2 YYEEEE. CDR3 length: 15 amino acids. The CDR3 is CASSLRPLATGELFF. CDR3 nucleotides: TGTGCCAGCAGCTTAAGGCCTCTGGCCACCGGGGAGCTGTTTTTT. Using reference TRBV5-6 and TRBJ2-2 for the parts outside the CDR3, the full variable domain is DAGVTQSPTHLIKTRGQQVTLRCSPKSGHDTVSWYQQALGQGPQFIFQYYEEEERQRGNFPDRFSGHQFPNYSSELNVNALLLGDSALYLCASSLRPLATGELFFGEGSRLTVL.

The chain combines TRBV5-6 with TRBJ1-2; no definite D call. Looked up from germline, CDR1 is SGHDT and CDR2 is YYEEEE. This CDR3 has 14 residues. V lost 4 bases, J lost 4 bases, and 14 bases lay in between. The CDR3 nucleotides are TGTGCCAGCAGCACGCTTCGGGGATCCTATGGCTACACCTTC. Amino acid sequence: CASSTLRGSYGYTF.

The rearrangement joins TRBV19 to TRBJ2-5, with a tentative D call TRBD1 (5 bases). The V end lost 6 bases, the J end lost 2 bases, and 16 bases lay between the germline ends. The CDR3 loop spans 15 amino acids. CDR1 and CDR2 (germline): LNHDA, SQIVND (reference sequence). The CDR3 region has the DNA TGTGCCAGTAGGATAACAGGCTTACAACAAGAGACCCAGTACTTC. As protein: CASRITGLQQETQYF.

The rearrangement joins TRBV5-1 to TRBJ2-3; 7 bases align to TRBD2. Germline V gives CDR1 SGHRS, CDR2 YFSETQ. The CDR3 loop spans 15 amino acids. V was pared by 7 bases and J by 0 bases, with 8 bases of the junction left unmatched. The CDR3 region is CASGRDPSSTDTQYF. For the CDR3, the DNA is TGCGCCAGCGGGAGGGACCCGTCAAGCACAGATACGCAGTATTTT. Filled out from reference TRBV5-1 and TRBJ2-3, the complete variable domain reads KAGVTQTPRYLIKTRGQQVTLSCSPISGHRSVSWYQQTPGQGLQFLFEYFSETQRNKGNFPGRFSGRQFSNSRSEMNVSTLELGDSALYLCASGRDPSSTDTQYFGPGTRLTVL.

This clone occurred a few times. The chain carries TRBV2 and TRBJ1-4; D not resolved. Germline lookup yields CDR1 SNHLY and CDR2 FYNNEI. Trimming cost V 3 bases and J 13 bases, with 12 bases left between them. The CDR3 consists of 12 residues. In DNA form, the CDR3 reads TGTGCCAGCAGTGACGATGCCCTACCACTGTTTTTT. Amino acids: CASSDDALPLFF. The whole variable domain, remainder taken from reference TRBV2 and TRBJ1-4, is EPEVTQTPSHQVTQMGQEVILRCVPISNHLYFYWYRQILGQKVEFLVSFYNNEISEKSEIFDDQFSVERPDGSNFTLKIRSTKLEDSAMYFCASSDDALPLFFGSGTQLSVL.

The chain has TRBV27 and TRBJ2-7, with 8 bases lining up with TRBD1. With V trimmed by 5 bases and J by 2 bases, 8 bases remained unmatched. The CDR3 spans 15 residues. CDR1 is MNHEY, CDR2 SMNVEV, per germline (reference sequence). DNA of the CDR3: TGTGCCAGCAGTACCCGGACAGGGTCCCCCTACGAGCAGTACTTC. Its translation: CASSTRTGSPYEQYF.

The genes are TRBV5-1 and TRBJ2-3; D perhaps matches TRBD1 (6 bases). The CDR3 runs 17 residues. Germline-derived CDR1 and CDR2 are SGHRS and YFSETQ. Trimming removed 6 bases from V and 6 bases from J, with 26 bases in between. The CDR3 DNA follows: TGCGCCAGCATGTCATCAGGGGCCGGAGCTGCCCCGGATACGCAGTATTTT. Translating gives CASMSSGAGAAPDTQYF. Combining the CDR3 with reference TRBV5-1 and TRBJ2-3 gives the whole variable domain KAGVTQTPRYLIKTRGQQVTLSCSPISGHRSVSWYQQTPGQGLQFLFEYFSETQRNKGNFPGRFSGRQFSNSRSEMNVSTLELGDSALYLCASMSSGAGAAPDTQYFGPGTRLTVL.

V and J are TRBV7-3 and TRBJ2-1; D ambiguous. CDR3 length equals 13 residues. The V end was cut by 2 bases, the J end by 7 bases, with 9 bases between. The germline V gene encodes CDR1 SGHTA and CDR2 FQGTGA. The CDR3 coding sequence is TGTGCCAGCAGCTTACGACGCGAGAATGAGCAGTTCTTC. Translated: CASSLRRENEQFF.

The CDR3: CASSSGQDYGYTF. The CDR3 DNA follows: TGCGCCAGCAGCTCGGGACAGGACTATGGCTACACCTTC. The chain links TRBV5-1 to TRBJ1-2, with 8 positions matching TRBD1. There are 13 residues in the CDR3. Germline CDR1 SGHRS, CDR2 YFSETQ. With 3 bases clipped from V and 3 bases from J, the junction kept 1 base outside the gene matches.

The chain joins TRBV7-2 to TRBJ1-5; D gene uncertain. The CDR3 runs to 16 residues. Per the germline V gene, CDR1 is SGHTA and CDR2 is FQGNSA. V was clipped by 0 bases and J by 3 bases, with 12 bases between them. The CDR3 sequence is CASSLARGGTNQPQHF. In nucleotides, the CDR3 is TGTGCCAGCAGCTTAGCCAGAGGCGGCACCAATCAGCCCCAGCATTTT.

This clone was seen a few times. This chain connects TRBV19 to TRBJ1-2, with TRBD1 matching over 7 bases. Trimming took 8 bases from V and 6 from J; bases not matched to a gene: 3. The CDR3 consists of 11 residues. Germline loops: CDR1 LNHDA, CDR2 SQIVND (reference sequence). The CDR3 spells CASRQGNGYTF. The CDR3 DNA sequence: TGTGCCAGTCGACAGGGCAATGGCTACACCTTC.

The chain carries TRBV28 and TRBJ2-1; D ambiguous. The CDR3 contains 15 residues. V gave up 4 bases and J gave up 7 bases, with 17 bases separating them. Germline lookup yields CDR1 MDHEN and CDR2 SYDVKM. The CDR3 sequence is CASSSSRIAVNEQFF. In nucleotides, the CDR3 is TGTGCCAGCAGTTCTTCCAGGATAGCTGTGAATGAGCAGTTCTTC.

V is TRBV28 and J is TRBJ2-1; TRBD2 is a possible D gene (7 bases). Trimming took 1 base from V and 2 from J, leaving 12 bases between them. The germline gives CDR1 MDHEN, CDR2 SYDVKM. CDR3 length: 16 amino acids. CDR3 in amino acids: CASSLSQGRAYNEQFF. CDR3 DNA sequence: TGTGCCAGCAGTTTATCTCAGGGGAGGGCCTACAATGAGCAGTTCTTC.

The chain uses TRBV5-1 and TRBJ2-3; D is possibly TRBD2 (5 bases). Germline V gene data show CDR1 as SGHRS and CDR2 as YFSETQ. The ends were cut back, 3 bases at V and 2 bases at J, with 13 bases in the middle. The CDR3 totals 15 residues. CDR3 coding DNA: TGCGCCAGCAGCTCGGACGGGATCTTCACAGATACGCAGTATTTT. Its translation: CASSSDGIFTDTQYF.

The CDR3 region is CSARTVLIETQYF. The CDR3 DNA follows: TGCAGCGCTAGGACAGTGCTTATAGAGACCCAGTACTTC. J is TRBJ2-5 and V is TRBV29-1, with D tentatively TRBD1 (6 bases). This CDR3 has 13 amino acids. V was pared by 7 bases and J by 4 bases, with 16 bases between. Germline CDR1 is SQVTM and CDR2 is ANQGSEA.